Listed below are T cell receptor beta chains from one sample, sequenced in a study of blood T cell repertoires in COVID-19. TCRdb keeps only in-frame clones here, not all; method: immunoSEQ multiplex PCR. Seen here are about 330,000 clones, 88% observed once, and the top ten hold approximately 4%. The sample comprised peripheral blood. These receptor sequences come from a woman aged 50 to 60 with active or convalescent COVID-19. Both conserved end residues are part of each CDR3.

>TRBJ2-2|TRBV24-1
CATSSGQLTGELFF
>TRBJ2-2|TRBV5-1
CASSLPGTGATGELFF
>TRBJ1-2|TRBV6-5
CASSYLPANYGYTF
>TRBJ2-7|TRBV3-1/TRBV3-2
CASSQAPGPAYEQYF
>TRBJ1-2|TRBV2
CASSLSDRGSYGYTF
>TRBJ2-7|TRBV12-3/TRBV12-4
CARSRQGGREQYF
>TRBJ2-3|TRBV7-3
CASSLQGRDTDTQYF
>TRBJ2-7|TRBV4-2
CASSRSLTSGRYEQYF
>TRBJ1-3|TRBV15
CATNGGSSGNTIYF
>TRBJ1-2|TRBV10-3
CAISDLPGQGKGYTF
>TRBJ1-1|TRBV19
CASNIPRQGTSEAFF
>TRBJ2-4|TRBV11-3
CASSPGGAGGDIQYF
>TRBJ2-3|TRBV29-1
CSVDGRSGQGTTSLTDTQYF
>TRBJ2-7|TRBV7-2
CASSSGTGTYYEQYF
>TRBJ2-7|TRBV7-2
CASSFKGEGPYEQYF
>TRBJ1-2|TRBV29-1
CSVPPGQGSGDYGYTF
>TRBJ2-7|TRBV6-2/TRBV6-3
CASSYAQGIPYEQYF
>TRBJ1-3|TRBV19
CASTSRDRGTGDGNTIYF
>TRBJ2-7|TRBV9
CASSVAAGVAYEQYF
>TRBJ2-1|TRBV7-3
CASSLGTLGEQFF
>TRBJ2-7|TRBV6-1
CASSEVGGTGAVEQYF
>TRBJ1-5|TRBV2
CASNTDSNQPQHF
>TRBJ1-1|TRBV6-2/TRBV6-3
CASSPEGRGAFF
>TRBJ2-3|TRBV14
CASSQGGTDTQYF
>TRBJ1-5|TRBV6-4
CASSVRGDQPQHF
>TRBJ1-2|TRBV20-1
CSPRRDYGYTF
>TRBJ1-6|TRBV27
CASRGQQDSPLHF
>TRBJ2-7|TRBV5-1
CASSFSGGHLYEQYF
>TRBJ2-7|TRBV28
CASSSLRGGFYEQYF
>TRBJ1-1|TRBV5-4
CASSLSGITNTEAFF
>TRBJ2-7|TRBV4-3
CASSQEQGGEQYF
>TRBJ2-3|TRBV5-4
CASSFGGSDVTDTQYF
>TRBJ2-7|TRBV30
CAWRWGDRTHEQYF
>TRBJ2-7|TRBV11-2
CASSLGGQIYEQYF
>TRBJ2-1|TRBV5-1
CASSLDTGAYNEQFF
>TRBJ1-1|TRBV30
CAWGNVRTEAFF
>TRBJ1-1|TRBV28
CASSPGTGWDTEAFF
>TRBJ1-2|TRBV25-1
CASRQGDGYTF
>TRBJ1-3|TRBV21-1
CASSKVGSSGNTIYF
>TRBJ1-5|TRBV6-6
CASGTANQPQHF
>TRBJ1-5|TRBV7-8
CASSLGAGGQPQHF
>TRBJ2-2|TRBV5-1
CASSLGGNTGELFF